The clone carrying this T cell receptor beta chain has just a few counts. The data were obtained in a study of cytomegalovirus exposure and HLA in healthy donors. The germline V gene has CDR1 SNHLY and CDR2 FYNNEI. The CDR3 covers 13 residues. V was cut by 4 bases and J by 5 bases, with 11 bases left in between. Use of 60 Vbeta and 13 Jbeta primers characterized the PCR. Using immunoSEQ multiplex PCR, the repertoire was profiled, and TCRdb retains in-frame clones only, with some absent. Of roughly 130,000 clones in the sample, over 8% were seen once. The sample consisted of PBMCs. The gene calls are TRBV2 and TRBJ1-1; D is unclear. This receptor was identified in a man aged 35 to 55 in good health and CMV-seronegative. In nucleotides, the CDR3 is TGTGCCAGCAGTGCCCCGATGGAGACTGAAGCTTTCTTT. It yields the protein CASSAPMETEAFF.